Listed below are T cell receptor beta chains from one sample, sequenced in a study of neurological immune-mediated disorders. MiXCR, run by TCRdb on the 5' RACE reads, gives a single entry per CDR3 protein. The sample yields about 70,000 distinct CDR3 sequences, under 5.5% seen once. The sequenced sample was PBMCs. The receptor source for this set is a woman aged 70-85 years with multiple sclerosis. CDR3s include the opening cysteine and the closing phenylalanine or tryptophan. Fields, in order: J gene, clone size, D gene, V gene, CDR3 DNA, CDR3 protein. A D gene is named only where the DNA matches it firmly. Size is stated for part of the rows, as once, few or many counts, or as a class when the clone is expanded.

TRBJ2-1 | many | . | TRBV6-2/TRBV6-3 | TGTGCCAGCAACGGACTACTATACAATGAGCAGTTCTTC | CASNGLLYNEQFF
TRBJ2-1 | . | TRBD2 | TRBV6-6 | TGTGCCAGCAGTTATTCCGGGACTAGCGGGCGCAATGAGCAGTTCTTC | CASSYSGTSGRNEQFF
TRBJ2-1 | many | TRBD2 | TRBV5-1 | TGCGCCAGCAGCTTGGCCCCCCCTGGCGGGAGGGGGTATAATGAGCAGTTCTTC | CASSLAPPGGRGYNEQFF
TRBJ2-1 | many | . | TRBV20-1 | TGCAGTGCTAGGGACCCGCCCCGGCAGTTCTTC | CSARDPPRQFF
TRBJ2-1 | few | TRBD1 | TRBV3-1 | TGTGCCAGCAGCCAAGGACAGGGGCACAATGAGCAGTTCTTC | CASSQGQGHNEQFF
TRBJ2-1 | many | TRBD2 | TRBV7-3 | TGTGCCAGCAGCTTATTTGAGGGAGCGGGATACAATGAGCAGTTCTTC | CASSLFEGAGYNEQFF
TRBJ2-1 | many | TRBD2 | TRBV7-3 | TGTGCCAGCAGCTTAACGGGAGGGCCGGCAGAGCAGTTCTTC | CASSLTGGPAEQFF
TRBJ2-7 | many | . | TRBV4-3 | TGCGCCAGCAGCCAAGAGTGGTACGGGACGTACGAGCAGTACTTC | CASSQEWYGTYEQYF
TRBJ2-1 | . | . | TRBV4-2 | TGTGCCAGCAGCCGCGAGCCACCAAGGGCAACCAACAATGAGCAGTTCTTC | CASSREPPRATNNEQFF
TRBJ2-2 | many | . | TRBV12-3/TRBV12-4 | TGTGCCAGCAGTTTACAGGAGAACACCGGGGAGCTGTTTTTT | CASSLQENTGELFF
TRBJ2-1 | many | . | TRBV5-6 | TGTGCCAGCAGGGGGACCTACAATGAGCAGTTCTTC | CASRGTYNEQFF